The sequence of this T cell receptor (beta chain) was determined in a study of identical twins. General observations from the study: With beta out-of-frame sequences, excess sharing by twins was weaker. There is a chance that invariant MAIT and iNKT cells partially muddied zero-insertion analyses. Insertions ran lower in abundant cord blood beta clonotypes, though not in memory repertoires. Cross-sectional statistical analysis, not tracking of the same donors, underpinned the conclusions.

V gave up 5 bases and J gave up 2 bases; unmatched junction bases: 9. Germline-derived CDR1 and CDR2 are DFQATT and SNEGSKA (reference sequence). The CDR3 runs to 15 residues. MiXCR, applied by TCRdb to the 5' RACE reads, yields one record per CDR3 protein. The sample has about 250,000 distinct CDR3 sequences, around an eighth seen once; the top ten hold 8.8%. With respect to this clonotype: The antigen is undetermined.

Sequences were obtained from memory (CD45RO+) T cells sorted from blood. This chain connects TRBV20-1 to TRBJ2-7; 10 nucleotides align to TRBD2. The receptor's source is a woman in her late teens or twenties in good health. This CDR3 reads CSARPLLAGTYEQYF. Here the CDR3 DNA reads TGCAGTGCTCGCCCACTACTAGCGGGGACCTACGAGCAGTACTTC.